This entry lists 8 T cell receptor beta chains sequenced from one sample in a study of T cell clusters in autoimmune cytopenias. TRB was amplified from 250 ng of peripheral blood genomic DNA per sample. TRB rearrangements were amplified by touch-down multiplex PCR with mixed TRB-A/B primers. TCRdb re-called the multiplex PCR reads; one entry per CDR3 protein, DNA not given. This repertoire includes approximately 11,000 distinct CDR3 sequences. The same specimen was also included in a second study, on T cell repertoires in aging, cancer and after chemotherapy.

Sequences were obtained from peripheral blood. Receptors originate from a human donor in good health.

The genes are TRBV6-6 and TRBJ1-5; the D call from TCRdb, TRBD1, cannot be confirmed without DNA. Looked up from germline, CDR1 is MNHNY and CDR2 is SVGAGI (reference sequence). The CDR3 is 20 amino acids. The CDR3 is CASRPRGWVQDYNRNQPQHF.

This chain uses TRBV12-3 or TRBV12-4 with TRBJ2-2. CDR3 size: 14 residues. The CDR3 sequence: CASQPETYTGELFF.

The CDR3 loop reads CASSIGQGEKLFF. The chain joins TRBV6-5 to TRBJ1-4; TCRdb reports TRBD1, a call that lacks DNA to check it against. The CDR3 runs to 13 residues. Germline lookup yields CDR1 MNHEY and CDR2 SVGAGI.

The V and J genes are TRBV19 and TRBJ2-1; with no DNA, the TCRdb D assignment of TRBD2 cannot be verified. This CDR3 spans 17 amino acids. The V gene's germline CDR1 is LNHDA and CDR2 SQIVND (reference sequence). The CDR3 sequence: CASNNPGLAKKENEQFF.

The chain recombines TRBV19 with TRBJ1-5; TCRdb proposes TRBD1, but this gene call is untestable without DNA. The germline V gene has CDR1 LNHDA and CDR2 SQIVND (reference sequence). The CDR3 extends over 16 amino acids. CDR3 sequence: CASSVRTGGGNQPQHF.

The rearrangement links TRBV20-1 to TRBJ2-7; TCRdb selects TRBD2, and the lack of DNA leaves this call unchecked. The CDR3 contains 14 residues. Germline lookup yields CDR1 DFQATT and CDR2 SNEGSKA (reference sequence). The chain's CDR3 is CSAGLAGVSYEQYF.

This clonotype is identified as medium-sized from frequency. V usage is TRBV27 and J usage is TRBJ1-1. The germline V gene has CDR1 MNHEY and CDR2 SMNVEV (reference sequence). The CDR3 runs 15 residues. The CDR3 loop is CASSALDRYNTEAFF.

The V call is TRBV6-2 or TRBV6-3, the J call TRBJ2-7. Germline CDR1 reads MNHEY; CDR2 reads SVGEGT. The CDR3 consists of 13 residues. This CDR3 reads CASSYLTPYEQYF.